This TCR beta chain was retrieved from a study of T cell repertoires in cytomegalovirus infection. Study-wide context: Both a matching HLA type and CMV infection were indicated by public TCR beta signatures.

The study's findings and limits: Carriers of CMV and the relevant HLA type were discriminated by public TCR beta frequency. Ex vivo, HLA-C-restricted CMV-specific TCR beta clonotypes prevailed over the rest of the response.

TCRdb ran MiXCR on the reads and lists one entry per CDR3 protein. The sample contains about 130,000 distinct CDR3 sequences, roughly 9% of which appear only once. At least ten counts were recorded for this clonotype. Its antigen is not known. The sample was PBMCs. The source of this sequence is a human donor in good health (CMV status not recorded). Some clones in this sample may be carry-over from other donors' samples.

In DNA, the CDR3 is TGTGCCAGCAGCCTGACCCGACGGCCCTATAATTCACCCCTCCACTTT. Residues: CASSLTRRPYNSPLHF. J is TRBJ1-6 and V is TRBV3-1; D is unresolved. This CDR3 has 16 amino acids. The germline V and J ends were trimmed by 4 bases and 2 bases, with 12 bases remaining between them. Germline V gene data show CDR1 as LGHDT and CDR2 as YNNKEL (reference sequence). Filled out from reference TRBV3-1 and TRBJ1-6, the complete variable domain reads DTAVSQTPKYLVTQMGNDKSIKCEQNLGHDTMYWYKQDSKKFLKIMFSYNNKELIINETVPNRFSPKSPDKAHLNLHINSLELGDSAVYFCASSLTRRPYNSPLHFGNGTRLTVT.